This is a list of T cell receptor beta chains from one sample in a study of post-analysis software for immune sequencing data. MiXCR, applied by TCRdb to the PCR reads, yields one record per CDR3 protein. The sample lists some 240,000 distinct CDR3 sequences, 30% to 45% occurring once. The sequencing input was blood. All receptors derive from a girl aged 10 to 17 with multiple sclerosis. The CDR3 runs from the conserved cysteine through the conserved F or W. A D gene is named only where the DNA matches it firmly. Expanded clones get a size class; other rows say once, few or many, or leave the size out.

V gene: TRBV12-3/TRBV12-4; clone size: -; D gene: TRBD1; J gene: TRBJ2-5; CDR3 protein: CASRRQGVGVETQYF; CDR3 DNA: TGTGCCAGCAGACGACAGGGGGTCGGTGTAGAGACCCAGTACTTC
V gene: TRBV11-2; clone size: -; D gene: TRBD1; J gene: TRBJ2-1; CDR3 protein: CASSLWDRLDEQFF; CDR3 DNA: TGTGCCAGCAGCCTCTGGGACAGATTGGATGAGCAGTTCTTC
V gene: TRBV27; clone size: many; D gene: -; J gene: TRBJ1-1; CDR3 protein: CASSSPGGVNAEAFF; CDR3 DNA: TGTGCCAGCAGTTCCCCGGGGGGGGTCAACGCTGAAGCTTTCTTT
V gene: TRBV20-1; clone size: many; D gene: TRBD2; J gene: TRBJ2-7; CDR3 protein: CSAGTSAPYEQYF; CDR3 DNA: TGCAGTGCTGGGACTAGCGCTCCCTACGAGCAGTACTTC
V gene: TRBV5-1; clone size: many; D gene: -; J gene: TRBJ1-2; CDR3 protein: CASSLSSNYGYTF; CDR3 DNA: TGCGCCAGCAGCTTAAGTTCTAACTATGGCTACACCTTC
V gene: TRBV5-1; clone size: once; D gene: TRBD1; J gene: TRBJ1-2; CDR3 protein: CASRDGTGEGYGYTF; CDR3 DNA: TGCGCCAGCAGGGACGGGACAGGGGAAGGCTATGGCTACACCTTC
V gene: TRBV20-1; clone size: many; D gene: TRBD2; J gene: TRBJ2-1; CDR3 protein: CSARATSGGHNEQFF; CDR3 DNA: TGCAGTGCTAGAGCAACTAGCGGGGGCCACAATGAGCAGTTCTTC
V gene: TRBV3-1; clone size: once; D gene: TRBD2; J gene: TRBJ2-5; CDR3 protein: CASSRSGSYETQYF; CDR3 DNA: TGTGCCAGCAGCCGTAGCGGGAGCTATGAGACCCAGTACTTC
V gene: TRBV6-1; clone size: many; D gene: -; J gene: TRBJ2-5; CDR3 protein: CASSGRGRQPQETQYF; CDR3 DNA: TGTGCCAGCAGTGGAAGAGGGAGACAACCTCAAGAGACCCAGTACTTC
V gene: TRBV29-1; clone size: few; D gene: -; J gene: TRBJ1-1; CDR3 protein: CSVVTGFMNTEAFF; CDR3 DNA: TGCAGCGTTGTAACAGGTTTCATGAACACTGAAGCTTTCTTT
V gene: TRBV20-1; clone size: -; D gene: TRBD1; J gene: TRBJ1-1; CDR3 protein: CSATMDRANTEAFF; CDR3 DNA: TGCAGTGCTACGATGGACAGGGCAAACACTGAAGCTTTCTTT
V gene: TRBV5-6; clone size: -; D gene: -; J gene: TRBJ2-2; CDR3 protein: CASKMGRKNTGELFF; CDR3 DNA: TGTGCCAGCAAGATGGGCAGGAAGAACACCGGGGAGCTGTTTTTT
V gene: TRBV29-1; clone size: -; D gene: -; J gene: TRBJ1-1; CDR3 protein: CSVGGPEAFF; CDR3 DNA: TGCAGCGTTGGAGGGCCTGAAGCTTTCTTT
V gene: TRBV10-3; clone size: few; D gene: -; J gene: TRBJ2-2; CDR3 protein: CAIGRPQNTGELFF; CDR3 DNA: TGTGCCATCGGGCGTCCACAGAACACCGGGGAGCTGTTTTTT
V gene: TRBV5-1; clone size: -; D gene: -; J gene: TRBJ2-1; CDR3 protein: CASSLPPDSGIANEQFF; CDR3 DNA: TGCGCCAGCAGCTTGCCCCCCGATAGCGGAATTGCCAATGAGCAGTTCTTC
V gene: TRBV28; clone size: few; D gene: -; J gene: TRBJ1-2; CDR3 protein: CASRPTGEGANYGYTF; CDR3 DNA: TGTGCCAGCAGACCCACAGGAGAGGGGGCTAACTATGGCTACACCTTC
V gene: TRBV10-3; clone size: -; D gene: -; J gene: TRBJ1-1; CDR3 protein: CAISTANTEAFF; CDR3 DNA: TGTGCCATCAGCACAGCGAACACTGAAGCTTTCTTT
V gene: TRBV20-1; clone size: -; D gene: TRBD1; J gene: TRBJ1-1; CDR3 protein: CSASGDRAEAFF; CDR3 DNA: TGCAGTGCTAGTGGGGACAGGGCTGAAGCTTTCTTT
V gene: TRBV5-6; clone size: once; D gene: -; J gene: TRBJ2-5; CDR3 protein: CASSFTSTSETQYF; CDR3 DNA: TGTGCCAGCAGCTTTACTAGCACCTCGGAGACCCAGTACTTC
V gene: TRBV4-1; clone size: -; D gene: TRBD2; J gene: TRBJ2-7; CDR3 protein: CASSGAYEQYF; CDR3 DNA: TGCGCCAGTAGCGGGGCCTACGAGCAGTACTTC
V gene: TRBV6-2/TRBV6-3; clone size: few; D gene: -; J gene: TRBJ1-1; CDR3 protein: CASRPGLDMNTEAFF; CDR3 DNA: TGTGCCAGCAGACCCGGACTCGATATGAACACTGAAGCTTTCTTT
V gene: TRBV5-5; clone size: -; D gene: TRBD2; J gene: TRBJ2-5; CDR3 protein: CASSLSSGRGQETQYF; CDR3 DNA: TGTGCCAGCAGCTTGTCTAGCGGGAGGGGTCAAGAGACCCAGTACTTC
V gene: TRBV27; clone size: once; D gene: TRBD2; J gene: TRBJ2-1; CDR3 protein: CASSELASSYDQQFF; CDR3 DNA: TGTGCCAGCAGTGAACTAGCGAGCTCCTACGATCAGCAGTTCTTC
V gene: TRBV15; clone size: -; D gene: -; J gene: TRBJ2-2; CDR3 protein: CATRGGPAGELFF; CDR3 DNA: TGTGCCACCAGAGGGGGGCCGGCCGGGGAGCTGTTTTTT
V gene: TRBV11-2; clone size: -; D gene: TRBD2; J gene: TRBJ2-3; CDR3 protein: CASSLAGLVTDTQYF; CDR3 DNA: TGTGCCAGCAGCTTGGCCGGACTAGTAACAGATACGCAGTATTTT
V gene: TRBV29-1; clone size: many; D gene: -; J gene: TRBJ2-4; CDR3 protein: CSGRGIGKNIQYF; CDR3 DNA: TGCAGCGGGAGGGGGATAGGCAAAAACATTCAGTACTTC
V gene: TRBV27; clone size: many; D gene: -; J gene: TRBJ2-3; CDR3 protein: CASRGVGASTGGTQYF; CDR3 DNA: TGTGCCAGCAGGGGTGTAGGGGCTTCGACCGGCGGTACGCAGTATTTT
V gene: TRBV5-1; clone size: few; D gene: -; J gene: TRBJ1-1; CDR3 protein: CASSFRGYNTEAFF; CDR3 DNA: TGCGCCAGCAGCTTCCGGGGTTATAACACTGAAGCTTTCTTT
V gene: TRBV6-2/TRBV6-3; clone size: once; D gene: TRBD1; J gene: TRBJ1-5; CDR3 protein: CASSVGTGVDQPQHF; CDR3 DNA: TGTGCCAGCAGTGTCGGGACAGGTGTGGATCAGCCCCAGCATTTT
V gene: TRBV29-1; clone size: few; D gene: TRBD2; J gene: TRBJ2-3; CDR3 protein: CSVEFRLAGGPGSSTDTQYF; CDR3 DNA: TGCAGCGTTGAATTCCGACTAGCGGGAGGGCCGGGGTCTAGCACAGATACGCAGTATTTT
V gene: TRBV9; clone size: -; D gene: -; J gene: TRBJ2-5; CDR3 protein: CASSVGVQSETQYF; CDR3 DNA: TGTGCCAGTAGCGTAGGGGTCCAGTCAGAGACCCAGTACTTC
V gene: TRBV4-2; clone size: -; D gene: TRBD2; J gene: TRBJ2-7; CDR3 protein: CASSQSGGINEQYF; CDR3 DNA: TGTGCCAGCAGCCAAAGCGGGGGAATCAACGAGCAGTACTTC
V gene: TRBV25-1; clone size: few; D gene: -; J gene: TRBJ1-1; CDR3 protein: CASGSSSTSSEAFF; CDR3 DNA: TGTGCCAGCGGCTCATCCTCCACGTCGTCTGAAGCTTTCTTT
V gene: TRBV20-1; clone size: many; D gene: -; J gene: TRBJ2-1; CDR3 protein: CSATQDRLNEQFF; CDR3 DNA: TGCAGTGCTACACAGGACAGACTCAATGAGCAGTTCTTC
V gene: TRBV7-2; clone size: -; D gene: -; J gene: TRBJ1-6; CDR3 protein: CASSRDIGGNSPLHF; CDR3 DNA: TGTGCCAGCAGCCGGGACATTGGCGGTAATTCACCCCTCCACTTT
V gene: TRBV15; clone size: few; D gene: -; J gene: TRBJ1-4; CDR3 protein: CATSRPGAINEKLFF; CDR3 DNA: TGTGCCACCAGCAGGCCCGGGGCAATTAATGAAAAACTGTTTTTT
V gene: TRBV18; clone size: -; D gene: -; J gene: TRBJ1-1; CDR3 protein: CASSPKTTNEAFF; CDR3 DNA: TGTGCCAGCTCACCAAAGACAACGAATGAAGCTTTCTTT
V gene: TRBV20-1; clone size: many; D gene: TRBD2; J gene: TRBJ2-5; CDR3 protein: CSARTSGGPGETQYF; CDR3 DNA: TGCAGTGCCCGGACTAGCGGGGGGCCAGGAGAGACCCAGTACTTC
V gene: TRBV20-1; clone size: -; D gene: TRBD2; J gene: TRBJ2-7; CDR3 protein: CSAKREMIYEQYF; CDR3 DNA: TGCAGTGCTAAGCGGGAGATGATCTACGAGCAGTACTTC
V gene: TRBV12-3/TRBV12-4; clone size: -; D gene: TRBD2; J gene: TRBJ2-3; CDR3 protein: CASSLGGGGGTDTQYF; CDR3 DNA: TGTGCCAGCAGCCTTGGTGGCGGGGGGGGAACAGATACGCAGTATTTT
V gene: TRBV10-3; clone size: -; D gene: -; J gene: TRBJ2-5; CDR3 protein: CAISVGQVKETQYF; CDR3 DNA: TGTGCCATCAGTGTGGGCCAGGTGAAAGAGACCCAGTACTTC
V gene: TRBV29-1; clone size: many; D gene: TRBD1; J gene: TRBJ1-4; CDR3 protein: CSVSVGQGLWGLFF; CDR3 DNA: TGCAGCGTCTCCGTCGGACAGGGGCTTTGGGGACTGTTTTTT